The next 20 T cell receptor beta chains were all read from a single sample in a study of T-cell reconstitution after alpha-beta-depleted transplantation in children. The TCRbeta library incorporated unique molecular identifiers. One entry per CDR3 protein, called by TCRdb with MiXCR from the PCR reads. The sample holds roughly 90,000 distinct CDR3 sequences, less than 15% seen once. The specimen comprised PBMCs from the stem cell graft donor, sampled from the stem cell graft. These receptors were taken from a human donor who donated a stem cell graft to a child with inherited bone marrow failure.

Ten or more counts support this clonotype. This chain links TRBV4-2 with TRBJ1-2; D is ambiguous. The CDR3 runs 17 residues. Germline CDR1 and CDR2: LGHNA and YNFKEQ. Trimming cost V 1 base and J 4 bases, with 19 bases left between them. The CDR3 region is CASSQGGEWARGYGYTF. In nucleotides, the CDR3 is TGTGCCAGCAGCCAAGGGGGAGAGTGGGCGCGGGGCTATGGCTACACCTTC.

This clonotype was observed many times. V gene TRBV20-1 combines with J gene TRBJ2-6; no clear D gene. Trimming pared 1 base from V and 1 base from J, leaving 11 bases between. The CDR3 runs to 16 residues. The V gene's germline CDR1 is DFQATT and CDR2 SNEGSKA (reference sequence). As DNA, the CDR3 is TGCAGTGCTAGAGCTAAGGTTTCTTCTGGGGCCAACGTCCTGACTTTC. Its translation is CSARAKVSSGANVLTF.

This clonotype was seen at least ten times. The CDR3 here is CASSLVVSSGQEQYF. DNA for the CDR3: TGTGCCAGCAGCTTAGTCGTCAGTTCAGGACAAGAGCAGTACTTC. The chain employs TRBV7-2 and TRBJ2-7, with D possibly matching TRBD1 (5 bases). Trimming shortened V by 1 base and J by 7 bases, and 17 bases separated the two germline ends. From germline, CDR1 is SGHTA and CDR2 FQGNSA. CDR3 size: 15 residues.

V is TRBV6-2 or TRBV6-3 and J is TRBJ1-2, with 10 positions matching TRBD1. This CDR3 is built from 15 residues. The V segment lost 4 bases and the J segment 4 bases; nucleotides outside the gene matches: 6. CDR1 MNHEY and CDR2 SVGEGT come from the germline V gene. The CDR3 sequence: CASSSRDRGVYGYTF. CDR3 DNA sequence: TGTGCCAGCAGTTCCCGGGACAGGGGCGTCTATGGCTACACCTTC.

This clonotype was detected only a few times. The V gene is TRBV5-6, the J gene TRBJ2-1; 10 nucleotides agree with TRBD2. The length of the CDR3 is 17 residues. J lost 6 bases, V lost 3 bases, and 12 bases had no gene match. Germline CDR1 reads SGHDT; CDR2 reads YYEEEE. The chain's CDR3 is CASSWGPAGGPVNEQFF. The CDR3 DNA follows: TGTGCCAGCAGCTGGGGACCAGCGGGAGGGCCGGTCAATGAGCAGTTCTTC.

This clonotype was detected many times. This chain uses TRBV20-1 with TRBJ2-7, with 7 bases identical to TRBD2. V was pared by 1 base and J by 3 bases, with 6 bases of the junction left unmatched. This CDR3 comprises 14 residues. Germline CDR1 DFQATT, CDR2 SNEGSKA (reference sequence). The CDR3 spells CSARGPSGVYEQYF. The CDR3 coding sequence is TGCAGTGCTAGAGGACCCAGCGGGGTCTACGAGCAGTACTTC.

Ten or more counts support this clonotype. The V gene is TRBV7-2, the J gene TRBJ1-5, with D perhaps TRBD1 (6 bases). Germline V gene sequence: CDR1 SGHTA, CDR2 FQGNSA. The CDR3 has 16 residues. Trimming removed 4 bases from V and 0 bases from J, with 13 bases in between. CDR3 sequence: CASSSRQADSNQPQHF. Written as DNA, the CDR3 is TGTGCCAGCAGCTCGAGACAGGCAGATAGCAATCAGCCCCAGCATTTT. Drawing the rest from reference TRBV7-2 and TRBJ1-5, the complete variable domain is GAGVSQSPSNKVTEKGKDVELRCDPISGHTALYWYRQSLGQGLEFLIYFQGNSAPDKSGLPSDRFSAERTGGSVSTLTIQRTQQEDSAVYLCASSSRQADSNQPQHFGDGTRLSIL.

Many counts were recorded for this clonotype. This chain links TRBV5-1 with TRBJ2-3; D remains ambiguous. V gave up 0 bases and J gave up 2 bases, with 7 bases separating them. This CDR3 is 14 amino acids long. The germline gives CDR1 SGHRS, CDR2 YFSETQ. CDR3 in DNA: TGCGCCAGCAGCTTGGAACAAAACACAGATACGCAGTATTTT. Protein: CASSLEQNTDTQYF.

This clonotype was observed at least ten times. The chain is built from TRBV10-3 and TRBJ2-5; 9 bases map to TRBD1. Germline loops: CDR1 ENHRY, CDR2 SYGVKD. V lost 6 bases, J lost 5 bases, and 7 bases stayed unmatched. The CDR3 consists of 14 residues. Written as DNA, the CDR3 is TGTGCCATCAGGGAGGACAGGGGTGGCGAGACCCAGTACTTC. It is translated as CAIREDRGGETQYF.

A word on this clonotype: This may be a read error, as it is one base from a much larger clone. The conserved final phenylalanine or tryptophan is absent from the CDR3, which likely points to a read error. V gene TRBV18 combines with J gene TRBJ1-1; D might be TRBD1 (5 bases). Germline values: CDR1 KGHSH, CDR2 LQKENI. The CDR3 has 17 residues. V gave up 1 base and J gave up 1 base, with 16 bases separating them. The CDR3 region has the DNA TGTGCCAGCTCACCACGGTTCCGGGACCTAAAGAACACTGAAGCTTTCCTT. The encoded protein is CASSPRFRDLKNTEAFL.

This clonotype occurred many times. The chain joins TRBV6-5 to TRBJ1-6, with unresolved D. Germline CDR1 MNHEY, CDR2 SVGAGI. The CDR3 has 12 amino acids. V was cut by 10 bases and J by 7 bases, with 11 bases left in between. The CDR3 DNA reads TGTGCCATCCAAAGGGCCAATTCACCCCTCCACTTT. Protein: CAIQRANSPLHF.

This clonotype was detected many times. The chain uses TRBV4-3 and TRBJ1-1, with 7 bases matching TRBD1. The CDR3 has 13 residues. The trim removed 1 base at V and 10 bases at J, leaving 6 bases unmatched. In germline, CDR1 is LGHNA, CDR2 YSLEER. The CDR3 region is CASSQALSGGAFF. CDR3 sequence (DNA): TGCGCCAGCAGCCAAGCCCTGTCAGGGGGAGCTTTCTTT.

This clonotype was observed at least ten times. This chain links TRBV11-2 with TRBJ2-2, with TRBD2 as a possible D gene (5 bases). The CDR3 extends over 16 amino acids. Germline lookup yields CDR1 SGHAT and CDR2 FQNNGV. V lost 3 bases, J lost 0 bases, and 11 bases lay in between. CDR3: CASSFWTGTNTGELFF. CDR3 nucleotide sequence: TGTGCCAGCAGCTTTTGGACTGGAACGAACACCGGGGAGCTGTTTTTT.

This clonotype has a count of ten or more. This rearrangement joins TRBV10-3 to TRBJ2-3, with TRBD1 matching 8 bases. Germline lookup yields CDR1 ENHRY and CDR2 SYGVKD. J was trimmed by 4 bases and V by 4 bases; bases with no gene match: 4. The CDR3 has 14 amino acids. CDR3 in DNA: TGTGCCATCAGTGCAGGGGGCGCGGCAGATACGCAGTATTTT. Its protein is CAISAGGAADTQYF.

This clonotype was seen many times. The rearrangement uses TRBV28 and TRBJ1-5; D gene unclear. Trimming pared 2 bases from V and 6 bases from J, leaving 11 bases between. Germline loops: CDR1 MDHEN, CDR2 SYDVKM. The CDR3 is 14 amino acids. This CDR3 reads CASSLHPTTQPQHF. The DNA of the CDR3 is TGTGCCAGCAGTTTACACCCCACCACTCAGCCCCAGCATTTT.

V and J are TRBV5-1 and TRBJ1-6; TRBD1 is a possible D gene (6 bases). Trimming removed 2 bases at V and 8 bases at J, with 11 bases between. CDR1 and CDR2 (germline): SGHRS, YFSETQ. The CDR3 spans 14 residues. This CDR3 reads CASSLETGDSPLHF. As DNA, the CDR3 is TGCGCCAGCAGCTTAGAGACAGGAGATTCACCCCTCCACTTT.

At least ten counts were recorded for this clonotype. V and J are TRBV15 and TRBJ2-7; D is unresolved. The CDR3 spans 13 residues. Germline CDR1 LNHNV, CDR2 YYDKDF (reference sequence). Trimming pared 1 base from V and 6 bases from J, leaving 10 bases between. The CDR3 DNA follows: TGTGCCACCAGCAGAGCACTGACGTTCGAGCAGTACTTC. Its translation: CATSRALTFEQYF.

This clonotype was counted ten times or more. The chain joins TRBV12-3 or TRBV12-4 to TRBJ2-2; possibly TRBD2 for D (5 bases). Trimming cost V 4 bases and J 4 bases, with 13 bases left between them. The CDR3 extends over 15 amino acids. This chain's CDR3 is CASSSTGYFTGELFF. The CDR3 DNA reads as TGTGCCAGCAGTTCGACGGGGTACTTCACCGGGGAGCTGTTTTTT.

Ten or more counts support this clonotype. The CDR3 DNA is TGCAGCGTTGTGAACAGCTATGGCTACACCTTC. Translation: CSVVNSYGYTF. The gene calls are TRBV29-1 and TRBJ1-2; D is ambiguous. This CDR3 contains 11 residues. CDR1 is SQVTM and CDR2 is ANQGSEA in the germline V gene. V was pared by 4 bases and J by 4 bases, with 7 bases between.

The chain has TRBV4-2 and TRBJ2-2; a possible D gene is TRBD1 (6 bases). Germline CDR1 LGHNA, CDR2 YNFKEQ. The CDR3 runs to 14 residues. V lost 4 bases to trimming and J lost 7 bases, with 13 bases between them. CDR3 coding DNA: TGTGCCAGCAGCCCCCGACAGGCTCACGGGGAGCTGTTTTTT. Translated, it gives CASSPRQAHGELFF.